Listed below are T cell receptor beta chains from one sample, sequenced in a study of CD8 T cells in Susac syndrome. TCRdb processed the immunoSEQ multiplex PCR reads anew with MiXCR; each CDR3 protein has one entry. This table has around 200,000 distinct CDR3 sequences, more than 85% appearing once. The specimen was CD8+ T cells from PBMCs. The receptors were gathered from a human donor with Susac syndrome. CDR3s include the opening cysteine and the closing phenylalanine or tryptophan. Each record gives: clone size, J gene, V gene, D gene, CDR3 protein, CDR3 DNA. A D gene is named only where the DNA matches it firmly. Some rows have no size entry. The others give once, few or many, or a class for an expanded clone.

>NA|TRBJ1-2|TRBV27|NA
CASSLTGSDGYTF
TGTGCCAGCAGTTTAACTGGTTCAGATGGCTACACCTTC
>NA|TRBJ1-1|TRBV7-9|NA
CASSRPTEDTEAFF
TGTGCCAGCAGCCGACCGACTGAAGACACTGAAGCTTTCTTT
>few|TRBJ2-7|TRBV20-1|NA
CSASGDHTYEQYF
TGCAGTGCTAGTGGGGACCATACCTACGAGCAGTACTTC
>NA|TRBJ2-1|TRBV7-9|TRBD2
CASRNTSGSYNEQFF
TGTGCCAGCAGGAATACTAGCGGCTCCTACAATGAGCAGTTCTTC
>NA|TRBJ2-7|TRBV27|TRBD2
CATSLAGGLHEQYF
TGTGCCACCTCACTAGCGGGAGGGCTCCACGAGCAGTACTTC
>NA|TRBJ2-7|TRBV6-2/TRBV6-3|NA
CASSRLGGYEQYF
TGTGCCAGCAGTCGCCTGGGGGGCTACGAGCAGTACTTC
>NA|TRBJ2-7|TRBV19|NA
CASRASESYEQYF
TGTGCCAGTAGGGCCTCGGAGAGCTACGAGCAGTACTTC
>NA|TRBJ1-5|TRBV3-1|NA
CASSQDNRVHQPQHF
TGTGCCAGCAGCCAAGATAACAGGGTCCATCAGCCCCAGCATTTT
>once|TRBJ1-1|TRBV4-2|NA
CANARDGEGRDTEAFF
TGTGCCAACGCCCGGGACGGCGAGGGAAGAGACACTGAAGCTTTCTTT
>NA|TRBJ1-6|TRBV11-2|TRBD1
CASTKGQPSSYNSPLHF
TGTGCCAGCACGAAGGGACAGCCAAGCTCCTATAATTCACCCCTCCACTTT
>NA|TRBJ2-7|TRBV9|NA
CASSATGHYEQYF
TGTGCCAGCAGCGCAACGGGGCACTACGAGCAGTACTTC
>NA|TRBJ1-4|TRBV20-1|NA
CSAIQSPTNEKLFF
TGCAGTGCTATTCAATCCCCAACTAATGAAAAACTGTTTTTT
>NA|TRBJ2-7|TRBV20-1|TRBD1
CSAAGQGTYEQYF
TGCAGTGCCGCGGGACAGGGGACCTACGAGCAGTACTTC
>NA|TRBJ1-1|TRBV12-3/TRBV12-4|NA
CASSSTRDAEAFF
TGTGCCAGCAGTTCCACAAGGGACGCTGAAGCTTTCTTT
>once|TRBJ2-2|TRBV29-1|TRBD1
CSVDGTGGAGTGELFF
TGCAGCGTTGATGGGACAGGGGGCGCGGGCACCGGGGAGCTGTTTTTT
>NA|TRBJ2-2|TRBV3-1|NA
CASRLAGELFF
TGTGCCAGCAGACTCGCCGGGGAGCTGTTTTTT
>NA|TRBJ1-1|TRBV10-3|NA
CAISEFGTEAFF
TGTGCCATCAGTGAGTTTGGGACAGAAGCTTTCTTT
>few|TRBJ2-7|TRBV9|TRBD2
CASSVASGVSYEQYF
TGTGCCAGCAGCGTAGCTAGCGGGGTTTCCTACGAGCAGTACTTC
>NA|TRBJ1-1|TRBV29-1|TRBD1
CSVQTGKREAFF
TGCAGCGTACAGACAGGGAAGAGGGAAGCTTTCTTT
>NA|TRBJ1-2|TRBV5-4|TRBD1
CASSPTGQGAIGYTF
TGTGCCAGCAGCCCAACTGGACAGGGGGCGATTGGCTACACCTTC
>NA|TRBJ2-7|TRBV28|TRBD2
CASTPVSSGSHEYF
TGTGCCAGCACCCCCGTGTCTAGCGGGAGCCATGAGTACTTC
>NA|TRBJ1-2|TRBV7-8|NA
CASSLVPESYGYTF
TGTGCCAGCAGCTTAGTCCCGGAGAGCTATGGCTACACCTTC